Presented here are 29 T cell receptor beta chains from one specimen sequenced in a study of blood T cell repertoires in COVID-19. The method was immunoSEQ multiplex PCR; TCRdb's version includes in-frame clones alone and lacks a portion of them. The data hold some 80,000 clones, with almost 90% observed a single time. Sequencing was done on a sample of peripheral blood. The receptors stem from a human donor in a cohort sampled during active COVID-19.

The chain couples TRBV29-1 to TRBJ2-5; possible D gene TRBD2, 6 bases. The germline V and J ends were trimmed by 6 bases and 0 bases, with 11 bases remaining between them. This CDR3 region has 13 residues. Germline V lookup: CDR1 SQVTM, CDR2 ANQGSEA. Here the CDR3 DNA reads TGCAGCGTGGGGGGAGAAAACCAAGAGACCCAGTACTTC. It specifies CSVGGENQETQYF.

The chain carries TRBV28 and TRBJ2-2; 9 bases align to TRBD1. CDR1 and CDR2 (germline): MDHEN, SYDVKM. V trimming: 11 bases; J trimming: 2 bases; junction bases outside the gene matches: 3. This CDR3 comprises 13 residues. The CDR3 here is CAATGGNTGELFF. CDR3 nucleotide sequence: TGTGCCGCGACAGGGGGTAACACCGGGGAGCTGTTTTTT.

The rearrangement uses TRBV30 and TRBJ2-5, with 10 bases matching TRBD1. The CDR3 length is 14 residues. The V gene's germline CDR1 is GTSNPN and CDR2 SVGIG (reference sequence). With 3 bases clipped from V and 5 bases from J, the junction kept 6 bases outside the gene matches. The chain's CDR3 is CAWRTGTGVETQYF. CDR3 DNA: TGTGCCTGGAGGACCGGGACAGGGGTCGAGACCCAGTACTTC.

The gene calls are TRBV3-1 (or the pseudogene TRBV3-2) and TRBJ2-3; 14 nucleotides match TRBD2. Germline assignment: CDR1 LGHDT and CDR2 YNNKEL (reference sequence). The ends lost 1 base at V and 7 bases at J; junction bases unmatched: 4. This CDR3 contains 16 residues. CDR3 nucleotide sequence: TGTGCCAGCAGCCAAGTCGGGACTAGCGGGGGTTATACGCAGTATTTT. Amino acid sequence: CASSQVGTSGGYTQYF.

This clone has more than one count but fewer than ten. The chain combines TRBV4-1 with TRBJ1-5, with D possibly being TRBD1 (5 bases). The CDR3 has 16 residues. The V end was cut by 0 bases, the J end by 2 bases, with 11 bases between. From germline, CDR1 is MGHRA and CDR2 YSYEKL. CDR3 DNA sequence: TGCGCCAGCAGCCAAGATGGGGGGTTAGGCAATCAGCCCCAGCATTTT. Protein sequence: CASSQDGGLGNQPQHF.

The chain employs TRBV6-6 and TRBJ2-1; 7 bases are shared with TRBD2. V lost 2 bases and J lost 5; bases outside the gene matches: 6. The germline gives CDR1 MNHNY, CDR2 SVGAGI (reference sequence). The CDR3 consists of 15 residues. The CDR3 DNA reads TGTGCCAGCAGTTACAGTCGGGGGGTCAACAATGAGCAGTTCTTC. Encoded protein: CASSYSRGVNNEQFF.

The chain carries TRBV7-2 and TRBJ2-1; tentative D call: TRBD2 (7 bases). The germline V gene has CDR1 SGHTA and CDR2 FQGNSA. Trimming took 4 bases from V and 5 from J, leaving 18 bases between them. The CDR3 spans 16 residues. This chain's CDR3 is CASSSGLGGGHNEQFF. CDR3 bases: TGTGCCAGCAGCTCTGGATTGGGGGGGGGCCACAATGAGCAGTTCTTC. The full variable domain, in which reference TRBV7-2 and TRBJ2-1 provide the parts outside the CDR3, is GAGVSQSPSNKVTEKGKDVELRCDPISGHTALYWYRQSLGQGLEFLIYFQGNSAPDKSGLPSDRFSAERTGGSVSTLTIQRTQQEDSAVYLCASSSGLGGGHNEQFFGPGTRLTVL.

V usage is TRBV7-2 and J usage is TRBJ1-2; possibly TRBD1 for D (5 bases). Germline V gene data show CDR1 as SGHTA and CDR2 as FQGNSA. V was pared by 1 base and J by 6 bases, with 15 bases between. The CDR3 runs to 15 residues. CDR3 DNA sequence: TGTGCCAGCAGCTTAGATGGCAGGAGGGGAGATGGCTACACCTTC. This sequence encodes CASSLDGRRGDGYTF.

The chain is built from TRBV6-5 and TRBJ1-1; 7 bases map to TRBD1. Trimming cost V 7 bases and J 5 bases; bases outside gene matches: 13. Germline V gene data show CDR1 as MNHEY and CDR2 as SVGAGI. The length of the CDR3 is 15 residues. CDR3 sequence reads: CASNPRRGLWTEAFF. The CDR3 coding sequence is TGTGCCAGCAACCCCAGGAGGGGGCTCTGGACTGAAGCTTTCTTT.

The chain employs TRBV19 and TRBJ2-1; TRBD2 aligns across 10 bases. With V trimmed by 4 bases and J by 7 bases, 4 bases remained unmatched. Germline CDR1 and CDR2: LNHDA and SQIVND (reference sequence). This CDR3 region has 14 residues. The DNA of the CDR3 is TGTGCCAGTAGTACTAGCGGGAGCGGGAATGAGCAGTTCTTC. It is translated as CASSTSGSGNEQFF.

The chain employs TRBV7-6 and TRBJ2-3, with TRBD1 matching over 9 bases. The V gene end was trimmed by 5 bases and the J gene end by 6 bases; junction bases not matched to a gene: 9. The CDR3 spans 15 residues. The germline V gene has CDR1 SGHVS and CDR2 FNYEAQ. CDR3 protein: CASSPQGAGGDTQYF. In nucleotides, the CDR3 is TGTGCCAGCAGCCCACAGGGGGCCGGGGGGGATACGCAGTATTTT.

The genes are TRBV7-8 and TRBJ1-1, with 7 nucleotides matching TRBD1. Trimming took 5 bases from V and 1 from J; bases not matched to a gene: 13. The CDR3 loop spans 17 amino acids. CDR1 is SGHVS and CDR2 is FQNEAQ in the germline V gene. CDR3 region: CASSRGSTGIKNTEAFF. CDR3 nucleotide sequence: TGTGCCAGCAGCCGCGGATCGACAGGGATAAAGAACACTGAAGCTTTCTTT.

The gene calls are TRBV28 and TRBJ2-7, with 8 bases matching TRBD1. The CDR3 has 15 amino acids. Germline V gene lookup returns CDR1 MDHEN and CDR2 SYDVKM. After removal of 6 bases from V and 4 bases from J, the junction contained 11 bases not matched to a gene. As DNA, the CDR3 is TGTGCCAGCAGCACCCAAGGGACAGGAGGTTACGAGCAGTACTTC. Translation gives CASSTQGTGGYEQYF. The variable domain in full, with the rest retrieved from reference TRBV28 and TRBJ2-7, is DVKVTQSSRYLVKRTGEKVFLECVQDMDHENMFWYRQDPGLGLRLIYFSYDVKMKEKGDIPEGYSVSREKKERFSLILESASTNQTSMYLCASSTQGTGGYEQYFGPGTRLTVT.

This chain uses TRBV6-6 with TRBJ1-3, with 7 nucleotides matching TRBD1. The CDR3 covers 18 residues. Germline CDR1 MNHNY, CDR2 SVGAGI (reference sequence). Losses at the gene ends were 5 bases for V and 2 bases for J; bases not matched to a gene: 15. The DNA for the CDR3 is TGTGCCAGCAGTCCATCAGAAGTGGACAGGACTGCTGGAAACACCATATATTTT. This encodes CASSPSEVDRTAGNTIYF.

The chain couples TRBV13 to TRBJ2-1, with TRBD2 matching over 7 bases. CDR3 length: 16 residues. The germline V gene has CDR1 PRHDT and CDR2 FYEKMQ (reference sequence). J lost 9 bases, V lost 0 bases, and 11 bases had no gene match. The CDR3: CASSLGAGGSRGEQFF. The CDR3 DNA reads as TGTGCCAGCAGCTTAGGCGCGGGCGGGAGTAGGGGTGAGCAGTTCTTC.

The genes are TRBV7-2 and TRBJ2-3; 8 positions agree with TRBD2. Trimming at V came to 5 bases and at J to 1 base, leaving 11 bases not matched to a gene. The CDR3 consists of 17 residues. Germline V CDR1 and CDR2: SGHTA, FQGNSA. The CDR3 protein is CASSTQREREGTDTQYF. In DNA form, the CDR3 reads TGTGCCAGCAGCACTCAGCGGGAGAGGGAGGGCACAGATACGCAGTATTTT.

The CDR3 region has the DNA TGTGCCAGCAGCTCGACCCTTGGGACAGGGGACTACGAGCAGTACTTC. It translates to CASSSTLGTGDYEQYF. The chain employs TRBV3-1 (or the pseudogene TRBV3-2) and TRBJ2-7, with 10 bases matching TRBD1. The CDR3 spans 16 residues. V lost 5 bases to trimming and J lost 3 bases; unmatched junction nucleotides: 10. Germline lookup yields CDR1 LGHDT and CDR2 YNNKEL (reference sequence).

CDR3 nucleotide sequence: TGTGCCAGCCTAGCTCTGGGGATGGGGGGCAATGAGCAGTTCTTC. Protein product: CASLALGMGGNEQFF. The chain uses TRBV5-6 and TRBJ2-1; D possibly corresponds to TRBD2 (6 bases). V gave up 7 bases and J gave up 6 bases, with 20 bases separating them. Per germline, CDR1 SGHDT and CDR2 YYEEEE. This CDR3 is 15 amino acids long.

J is TRBJ2-1 and V is TRBV7-6, with D uncertain. Deletions cut 7 bases from V and 0 bases from J, with 13 bases between. Germline loops: CDR1 SGHVS, CDR2 FNYEAQ. The CDR3 runs to 15 residues. CDR3: CASTLTMNSYNEQFF. CDR3 coding DNA: TGTGCCAGCACCCTAACGATGAACTCCTACAATGAGCAGTTCTTC.

J is TRBJ2-1 and V is TRBV30, with no clear D. With 3 bases removed from V and 2 bases from J, the gap between germline ends came to 5 bases. The CDR3 contains 12 residues. Germline CDR1 and CDR2: GTSNPN and SVGIG (reference sequence). This CDR3 is CAWRPTYNEQFF. The CDR3 bases are TGTGCCTGGAGACCTACCTACAATGAGCAGTTCTTC.

This sequence joins TRBV13 and TRBJ1-2; the match to TRBD1 covers 9 bases. Unmatched junction bases numbered 11, after V lost 5 bases and J lost 4 bases. In germline, CDR1 is PRHDT, CDR2 FYEKMQ (reference sequence). The CDR3 sequence is 16 residues long. In DNA, the CDR3 is TGTGCCAGCAGCGCCCGAACAGGGGGCGACGCCTATGGCTACACCTTC. Its translation: CASSARTGGDAYGYTF.

V usage is TRBV3-1 (or the pseudogene TRBV3-2) and J usage is TRBJ1-1; 7 bases are shared with TRBD1. Germline trimming cut 1 base from V and 5 bases from J; bases unmatched to any gene: 10. CDR3 size: 16 residues. Germline CDR1 and CDR2: LGHDT and YNNKEL (reference sequence). CDR3 DNA: TGTGCCAGCAGCCAAGCCCTGGCAGGGGGTAGAACTGAAGCTTTCTTT. This encodes CASSQALAGGRTEAFF.

This clone came up once. V and J are TRBV7-6 and TRBJ2-1; 11 bases line up with TRBD1. CDR3 length equals 15 residues. Looked up from germline, CDR1 is SGHVS and CDR2 is FNYEAQ. Trimming removed 5 bases from V and 8 bases from J; junction bases left unmatched: 8. The CDR3 reads CASSVGTGGADEQFF. For the CDR3, the DNA is TGTGCCAGCAGCGTAGGGACAGGGGGAGCGGATGAGCAGTTCTTC.

J is TRBJ2-7 and V is TRBV5-8; D may be TRBD1 (6 bases). The CDR3 extends over 15 amino acids. Germline values: CDR1 SGHTS, CDR2 YDEGEE. V lost 2 bases and J lost 1, with 13 bases in between. The CDR3 protein is CASSFPRQGSYEQYF. In nucleotides, the CDR3 is TGTGCCAGCAGCTTCCCGCGGCAGGGGTCCTACGAGCAGTACTTC.

The chain has TRBV25-1 and TRBJ1-2; D gene uncertain. Deletions cut 4 bases from V and 3 bases from J, with 3 bases between. This CDR3 contains 11 residues. Germline loops: CDR1 MGHDK, CDR2 SYGVNS. The CDR3 protein is CASSAYYGYTF. DNA for the CDR3: TGTGCCAGCAGTGCGTACTATGGCTACACCTTC.

The chain links TRBV7-3 to TRBJ1-2; D not certain. With 2 bases removed from V and 8 bases from J, the gap between germline ends came to 21 bases. This CDR3 spans 16 amino acids. Germline loops: CDR1 SGHTA, CDR2 FQGTGA. The CDR3 sequence is CASSLQGAEVAGGYTF. CDR3 nucleotides: TGTGCCAGCAGCTTACAAGGAGCTGAGGTGGCGGGGGGCTACACCTTC.

The rearrangement links TRBV6-2 or TRBV6-3 to TRBJ1-5; no clear D. The germline CDR1 and CDR2 sequences are MNHEY and SVGEGT. CDR3 size: 15 residues. Trimming cost V 4 bases and J 2 bases, with 12 bases left between them. CDR3 sequence: CASSSIGGGNQPQHF. In nucleotides, the CDR3 is TGTGCCAGCAGTTCAATCGGTGGTGGCAATCAGCCCCAGCATTTT.

The table lists this clone with a few counts. The gene calls are TRBV5-1 and TRBJ2-1; possible D gene TRBD2, 6 bases. Germline CDR1 reads SGHRS; CDR2 reads YFSETQ. The ends were cut back, 0 bases at V and 7 bases at J, with 17 bases in the middle. This CDR3 has 16 amino acids. The CDR3 DNA is TGCGCCAGCAGCTTGGCTGGAGGGAGGAATGTGAATGAGCAGTTCTTC. Translated: CASSLAGGRNVNEQFF.

V gene TRBV5-1 combines with J gene TRBJ2-1; TRBD2 agrees at 7 bases. Trimming took 0 bases from V and 5 from J; bases not matched to a gene: 8. Germline values: CDR1 SGHRS, CDR2 YFSETQ. The CDR3 is 16 amino acids. The CDR3 protein is CASSLGLADMDNEQFF. The DNA of the CDR3 is TGCGCCAGCAGCTTGGGGCTAGCGGACATGGACAATGAGCAGTTCTTC.